The sequence of this T cell receptor (beta chain) was determined in a study of T cell repertoires in cytomegalovirus infection. Deletions cut 4 bases from V and 9 bases from J, with 16 bases between. The CDR3 runs 13 residues. Germline V gives CDR1 GTSNPN, CDR2 SVGIG (reference sequence). On this clonotype: Its antigen is currently unknown.

Study-level findings and limits: There were HLA-C-restricted CMV-specific TCR beta clonotypes dominating the ex vivo response.

TCRdb passed the reads through MiXCR, listing each CDR3 protein once. The sample has under 600,000 distinct CDR3 sequences; 15% to 20% are singletons. Input material: CD8+ T cells from PBMCs. The receptor's source is a human donor in good health (CMV status not recorded). Some clones in this sample may be carry-over from other donors' samples. This chain connects TRBV30 to TRBJ2-1, with D possibly being TRBD1 (6 bases). The DNA for the CDR3 is TGTGCCTGGAACCTAGCAGGGGAAGGTGAGCAGTTCTTC. Protein sequence: CAWNLAGEGEQFF.